This TCR beta chain derives from a study of CD8+ T cells in alopecia areata. Whole-study findings and limits: The study found TCR sharing across patients less clear than in mice, possibly for HLA reasons. Scalp clonality and expanded CD8+ clones among the top 100 were significantly decreased by tofacitinib. Numerous clones, expanded in lesions, remained in scalp and blood during tofacitinib.

The sample's treatment: oral pan-JAK inhibitor, 5-10 mg twice daily. The V gene end was trimmed by 1 base and the J gene end by 5 bases; junction bases not matched to a gene: 24. The CDR3 is made up of 21 amino acids. CDR1 is SQVTM, CDR2 ANQGSEA, per germline. Extraction of RNA preceded its reverse transcription into cDNA, which served as the sequencing template. Generated by immunoSEQ multiplex PCR, the TCRdb table keeps only in-frame clones and is missing some. The repertoire holds roughly 200,000 clones, around three fifths seen once, with 10% to 15% in the top ten. About this clone: Its antigen is still unknown.

The chain couples TRBV29-1 to TRBJ2-2; 8 bases fit TRBD1. This receptor was identified in a human donor with alopecia areata. Sequencing used CD8+ T cells sorted from blood, obtained at week 24, from a patient treated with tofacitinib. The CDR3 here is CSVEVHGGDRGLTRRTGELFF. DNA for the CDR3: TGCAGCGTTGAAGTTCACGGGGGAGACAGGGGCCTCACCAGGCGTACCGGGGAGCTGTTTTTT.